The T cell receptor (beta chain) under discussion was sequenced for a study of CD8+ T cells in alopecia areata. The V segment lost 7 bases and the J segment 10 bases; nucleotides outside the gene matches: 9. This CDR3 is 14 amino acids long. CDR1 is SNHLY, CDR2 FYNNEI, per germline. cDNA reverse transcribed from extracted RNA served as the sequencing template. Some clones are missing from TCRdb's copy, which holds only in-frame ones; the method was immunoSEQ multiplex PCR. The data hold more than 100,000 clones, with 50% to 55% observed a single time. Documented treatment: oral pan-JAK inhibitor, 5-10 mg twice daily.

The sequence was obtained from a human donor with alopecia areata. The V and J genes are TRBV2 and TRBJ2-2; 10 bases map to TRBD2. Sequenced here: CD4+ T cells sorted from blood, sampled at week 4, from a patient treated with tofacitinib. CDR3 sequence reads: CASKGTSAREELFF. CDR3 DNA: TGTGCCAGCAAGGGGACTAGCGCACGGGAGGAGCTGTTTTTT. Combining the CDR3 with reference TRBV2 and TRBJ2-2 gives the whole variable domain EPEVTQTPSHQVTQMGQEVILRCVPISNHLYFYWYRQILGQKVEFLVSFYNNEISEKSEIFDDQFSVERPDGSNFTLKIRSTKLEDSAMYFCASKGTSAREELFFGEGSRLTVL.